This T cell receptor (beta chain) was sequenced for a study of CD8 T cells in ankylosing spondylitis. Findings and caveats of the study: Disease-associated clones were CD8+ and fairly uncommon in peripheral blood. Several of the motif variants were reported before in synovial fluid and blood from reactive arthritis. Blood of patients with ankylosing spondylitis appeared to be characterized by a TCR beta motif of about 8 highly homologous variants.

To note about this clonotype: The antigen is undetermined.

V lost 4 bases and J lost 0, with 10 bases in between. Germline V gene sequence: CDR1 DFQATT, CDR2 SNEGSKA (reference sequence). The CDR3 has 13 residues. Quantitative 5'-RACE with molecular barcodes generated TCR beta libraries. TCRdb analysed the 5' RACE reads with MiXCR anew, one entry per CDR3 protein. The table shows about 250,000 distinct CDR3 sequences, with around 32% occurring only once. The TCR sequence derives from a male donor with ankylosing spondylitis or in good health (not recorded which). The V and J genes are TRBV20-1 and TRBJ2-7; a possible D gene is TRBD1 (6 bases). Sequenced material: blood, either unsorted or a sorted T cell fraction (not recorded which). CDR3 in DNA: TGCAGTGCTAAATGGACAGACTCCTACGAGCAGTACTTC. This sequence encodes CSAKWTDSYEQYF.